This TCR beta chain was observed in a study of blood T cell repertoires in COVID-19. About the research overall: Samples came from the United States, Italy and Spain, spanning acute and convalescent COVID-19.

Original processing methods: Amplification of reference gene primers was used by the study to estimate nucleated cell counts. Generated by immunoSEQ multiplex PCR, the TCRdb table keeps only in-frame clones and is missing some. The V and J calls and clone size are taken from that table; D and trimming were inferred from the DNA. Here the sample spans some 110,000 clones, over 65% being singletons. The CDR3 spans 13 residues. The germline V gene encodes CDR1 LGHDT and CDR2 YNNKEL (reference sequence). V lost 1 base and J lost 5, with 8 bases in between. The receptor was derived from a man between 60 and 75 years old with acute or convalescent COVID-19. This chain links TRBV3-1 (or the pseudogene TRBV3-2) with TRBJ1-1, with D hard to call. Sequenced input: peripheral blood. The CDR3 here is CASSQGRVTEAFF. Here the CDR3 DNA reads TGTGCCAGCAGCCAAGGGAGGGTAACTGAAGCTTTCTTT.